This TCR beta chain derives from a study of blood T cell repertoires in COVID-19. Study-level information: The origin of the acute and convalescent COVID-19 samples was the United States, Italy and Spain. The cDNA or gDNA used as material had been derived from T cells, B-cell-depleted T cells, or PBMCs.

CDR1 SGHAT and CDR2 FQNNGV come from the germline V gene. The CDR3 contains 16 residues. V lost 5 bases to trimming and J lost 6 bases; unmatched junction nucleotides: 9. Authors' analysis steps: Amplifying reference gene primers gave estimates of nucleated cell counts. The method was immunoSEQ multiplex PCR; TCRdb's version includes in-frame clones alone and lacks a portion of them. V and J calls plus clone size are reproduced from that table; the DNA served to infer D and trimming. The data hold around 260,000 clones, with around 81% observed a single time. The sequencing sample was made of peripheral blood. The V call is TRBV11-2, the J call TRBJ2-1, with TRBD2 identical over 11 bases. This clonotype was sampled from a person between 65 and 79 years old with COVID-19, enrolled during active disease. The CDR3 DNA follows: TGTGCCAGCAGCGCAAGACTAGCGGGACTCTTCAATGAGCAGTTCTTC. Residues: CASSARLAGLFNEQFF.